This TCR beta chain originates from a study of blood T cell repertoires in COVID-19. This CDR3 region has 15 residues. Per germline, CDR1 SEHNR and CDR2 FQNEAQ (reference sequence). V gave up 5 bases and J gave up 2 bases; unmatched junction bases: 6. As processed by the authors: Quantification of nucleated cells was approximated via reference gene primer amplification. Sequencing was performed with immunoSEQ multiplex PCR; in TCRdb, only in-frame clones are kept and a portion is missing. D and trimming were read from the DNA, whereas the V and J calls and clone size are those reported in that table. Among 280,000 or so clones listed, roughly 88% were seen once.

The sequence came from a woman aged 25 to 39 who had recovered from COVID-19. This chain uses TRBV7-9 with TRBJ2-7; 10 bases are shared with TRBD1. The sequenced sample was peripheral blood. CDR3 bases: TGTGCCAGCAGCGGGGGACAGGGGACTCCCTACGAGCAGTACTTC. Its translation is CASSGGQGTPYEQYF.